This T cell receptor beta chain was sequenced during a study of control samples from healthy donors and cancer patients. The CDR3 has 18 amino acids. Trimming took 2 bases from V and 6 from J; bases not matched to a gene: 9. Germline V gene lookup returns CDR1 SGHRS and CDR2 YFSETQ. Clones were sequenced by immunoSEQ multiplex PCR, and TCRdb holds only the in-frame ones, with some missing. Of some 74,000 clones in the sample, 70% to 90% were seen once. V is TRBV5-1 and J is TRBJ2-2; 14 positions match TRBD2. This receptor was obtained from a woman aged 45 to 65 in good health. Material: blood. CDR3 loop: CASSLRTSGGSSAGELFF. In DNA form, the CDR3 reads TGCGCCAGCAGCTTAAGGACTAGCGGGGGGTCCTCAGCCGGGGAGCTGTTTTTT. Drawing the rest from reference TRBV5-1 and TRBJ2-2, the complete variable domain is KAGVTQTPRYLIKTRGQQVTLSCSPISGHRSVSWYQQTPGQGLQFLFEYFSETQRNKGNFPGRFSGRQFSNSRSEMNVSTLELGDSALYLCASSLRTSGGSSAGELFFGEGSRLTVL.